The 7 T cell receptor beta chains presented below share a single source sample, sequenced in a study of identical twins. TCRdb re-analysed the 5' RACE reads in MiXCR, keeping a single row per CDR3 protein. The table has 600,000 to 850,000 distinct CDR3 sequences, 15% to 20% seen once; the top ten hold over 10%. This sample also appeared in a second study, on T cells expressing NK-cell markers.

Input material: PBMCs. The receptors shown here come from a woman aged 18-29 years in good health.

The rearrangement links TRBV20-1 to TRBJ2-7, with D hard to call. Germline lookup yields CDR1 DFQATT and CDR2 SNEGSKA (reference sequence). This CDR3 spans 17 amino acids. Trimming pared 0 bases from V and 0 bases from J, leaving 18 bases between. The CDR3 sequence is CSARDSGLYLYSYEQYF. CDR3 sequence (DNA): TGCAGTGCTAGAGATTCGGGCCTTTACCTGTACTCCTACGAGCAGTACTTC.

This chain uses TRBV12-5 with TRBJ2-1; 8 nucleotides agree with TRBD1. V dropped 9 bases and J dropped 8; count of bases not matched to a gene: 12. There are 14 residues in the CDR3. CDR1 LGHNT and CDR2 FRNRAP come from the germline V gene. The CDR3 protein is CARQSTGGAHEQFF. CDR3 DNA sequence: TGTGCTAGGCAGAGTACAGGGGGTGCACATGAGCAGTTCTTC.

The chain couples TRBV6-5 to TRBJ2-1, with D uncertain. Trimming pared 2 bases from V and 0 bases from J, leaving 8 bases between. The V gene's germline CDR1 is MNHEY and CDR2 SVGAGI. The CDR3 has 15 residues. CDR3 DNA sequence: TGTGCCAGCAGTTACCTCGGGTCCTCCTACAATGAGCAGTTCTTC. It encodes CASSYLGSSYNEQFF.

The genes are TRBV9 and TRBJ2-2; no reliable D call. The CDR3 totals 17 residues. The V end lost 3 bases, the J end lost 0 bases, and 15 bases lay between the germline ends. Germline V lookup: CDR1 SGDLS, CDR2 YYNGEE. The chain's CDR3 is CASSAPKHSSNTGELFF. Written as DNA, the CDR3 is TGTGCCAGCAGCGCTCCTAAACACTCCTCGAACACCGGGGAGCTGTTTTTT.

The chain links TRBV7-3 to TRBJ2-1; D call uncertain. CDR1 is SGHTA, CDR2 FQGTGA, per germline. The CDR3 loop spans 12 amino acids. The V and J ends lost 5 bases and 10 bases respectively, with 12 bases between them. CDR3 amino acids: CASSPNGVEQFF. The CDR3 bases are TGTGCCAGCAGCCCCAATGGGGTCGAGCAGTTCTTC.

This clonotype was counted between two and nine times. The CDR3 region is CASSLGQDGLTFF. CDR3 in DNA: TGCGCCAGCAGCTTGGGGCAGGATGGCCTAACTTTCTTT. The V call is TRBV5-1, the J call TRBJ1-1; D remains ambiguous. Germline V gene data show CDR1 as SGHRS and CDR2 as YFSETQ. Trimming left V 0 bases short and J 12 bases short, with 15 bases between. CDR3 size: 13 residues.

This clonotype was found many times. The chain joins TRBV3-1 to TRBJ2-5; no clear D gene. Germline assignment: CDR1 LGHDT and CDR2 YNNKEL (reference sequence). This CDR3 has 12 residues. Deletions cut 1 base from V and 5 bases from J, with 5 bases between. CDR3 sequence (DNA): TGTGCCAGCAGCCAAGTAACCGAGACCCAGTACTTC. This codes for CASSQVTETQYF.